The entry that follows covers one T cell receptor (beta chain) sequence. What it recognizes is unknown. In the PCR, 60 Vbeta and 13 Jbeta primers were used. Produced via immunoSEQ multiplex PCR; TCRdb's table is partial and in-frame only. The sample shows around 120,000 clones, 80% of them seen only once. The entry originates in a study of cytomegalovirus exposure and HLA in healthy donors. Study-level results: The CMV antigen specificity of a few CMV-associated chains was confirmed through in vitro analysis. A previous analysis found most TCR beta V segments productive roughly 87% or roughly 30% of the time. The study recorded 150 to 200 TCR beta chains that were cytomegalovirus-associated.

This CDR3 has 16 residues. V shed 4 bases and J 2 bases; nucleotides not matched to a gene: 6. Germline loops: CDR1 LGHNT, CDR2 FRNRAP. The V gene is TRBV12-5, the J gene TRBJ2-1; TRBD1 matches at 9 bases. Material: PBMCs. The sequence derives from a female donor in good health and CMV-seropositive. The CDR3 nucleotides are TGTGCTAGTGGTTCCATGACAGGGGGGACCTACAATGAGCAGTTCTTC. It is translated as CASGSMTGGTYNEQFF.